The clone carrying this T cell receptor beta chain has only a few counts. This table comes from immunoSEQ multiplex PCR, and its TCRdb copy is limited to in-frame clones, with some not included. The table includes more than 200,000 clones, 70% detected once. The data are from a study of cytotoxic CD8 clonotypes in ibrutinib-treated CLL. Study-level information: Overall, 24 responses were partial and 2 complete; following median roughly 68 months, roughly 15 patients stayed remitted and around twelve progressed.

Germline loops: CDR1 SQVTM, CDR2 ANQGSEA. V lost 5 bases and J lost 1, with 2 bases in between. The CDR3 is 10 residues long. This clonotype was sampled from a human donor with chronic lymphocytic leukemia. The genes are TRBV29-1 and TRBJ1-1, with D uncertain. The sample here was PBMCs, taken after 24 months of ibrutinib treatment. The CDR3 loop reads CSVSNTEAFF. CDR3 DNA: TGCAGCGTTTCGAACACTGAAGCTTTCTTT.